The entry that follows covers one T cell receptor beta chain sequence. Its antigen is currently unknown. This record belongs to a study of T cell responses to AZD1222 COVID-19 vaccine. Study observations and caveats: Within unmutated variant regions lay the reported targets of nearly half of spike-specific TCRs. Only 5 to 7 AZD1222 recipients were seropositive at baseline.

Produced via immunoSEQ multiplex PCR; TCRdb's table is partial and in-frame only. The repertoire includes 120,000 to 150,000 clones, almost 90% of them detected once, and about 3.5% sits in the top ten. Source: peripheral blood, taken on day 0 of AZD1222 vaccination. This clonotype originated in an adult in good health.

The CDR3 DNA is TGTGCCAGCAGGGGGAGTGGCTACACCTTC. Protein: CASRGSGYTF. The gene calls are TRBV6-6 and TRBJ1-2; D gene ambiguous. V gave up 6 bases and J gave up 7 bases, with 6 bases separating them. CDR1 and CDR2 (germline): MNHNY, SVGAGI (reference sequence). This CDR3 is built from 10 residues.